This T cell receptor (beta chain) is from a study of somatic mutations in cytotoxic T cells in rheumatoid arthritis. The CDR3 length is 15 residues. V dropped 4 bases and J dropped 6; count of bases not matched to a gene: 9. Germline CDR1 SGHTS, CDR2 YDEGEE. Produced via immunoSEQ multiplex PCR; TCRdb's table is partial and in-frame only. The table lists about 21,000 clones, about four fifths of them singletons. The chain has TRBV5-8 and TRBJ2-2; 7 positions agree with TRBD1. The sequenced sample consisted of CD8+ T cells sorted from blood. This receptor was identified in a man between 18 and 29 years old with rheumatoid arthritis. CDR3 residues: CASSADRPWPGELFF. CDR3 nucleotide sequence: TGTGCCAGCAGCGCGGACAGGCCGTGGCCCGGGGAGCTGTTTTTT.